This T cell receptor (beta chain) was sequenced in a study of blood T cell repertoires in COVID-19. About the research overall: Samples taken during acute and convalescent COVID-19 were collected in the United States, Italy and Spain. Sources were T cells, B-cell-depleted T cells, or PBMCs; the material itself was cDNA or gDNA.

In the authors' workflow: Amplified reference gene primers provided the basis for estimating nucleated cell counts. Generated by immunoSEQ multiplex PCR, the TCRdb table keeps only in-frame clones and is missing some. The V and J calls and the clone size are those of that table, but D and trimming were determined from the DNA. Of tens of thousands of clones listed, about nine tenths are singletons. The sequence derives from a man older than 75 with acute or convalescent COVID-19. What was sequenced was peripheral blood.

The CDR3 nucleotides read TGCGCCAGCAGCAGGAGATCGGGACAGATGTTAGCCAAAAACATTCAGTACTTC. Its protein product is CASSRRSGQMLAKNIQYF. The chain joins TRBV5-1 to TRBJ2-4, with TRBD1 identical over 7 bases. The V segment lost 4 bases and the J segment 0 bases; nucleotides outside the gene matches: 13. The CDR3 has 18 residues. Germline V gene data show CDR1 as SGHRS and CDR2 as YFSETQ. The full variable domain, in which reference TRBV5-1 and TRBJ2-4 provide the parts outside the CDR3, is KAGVTQTPRYLIKTRGQQVTLSCSPISGHRSVSWYQQTPGQGLQFLFEYFSETQRNKGNFPGRFSGRQFSNSRSEMNVSTLELGDSALYLCASSRRSGQMLAKNIQYFGAGTRLSVL.